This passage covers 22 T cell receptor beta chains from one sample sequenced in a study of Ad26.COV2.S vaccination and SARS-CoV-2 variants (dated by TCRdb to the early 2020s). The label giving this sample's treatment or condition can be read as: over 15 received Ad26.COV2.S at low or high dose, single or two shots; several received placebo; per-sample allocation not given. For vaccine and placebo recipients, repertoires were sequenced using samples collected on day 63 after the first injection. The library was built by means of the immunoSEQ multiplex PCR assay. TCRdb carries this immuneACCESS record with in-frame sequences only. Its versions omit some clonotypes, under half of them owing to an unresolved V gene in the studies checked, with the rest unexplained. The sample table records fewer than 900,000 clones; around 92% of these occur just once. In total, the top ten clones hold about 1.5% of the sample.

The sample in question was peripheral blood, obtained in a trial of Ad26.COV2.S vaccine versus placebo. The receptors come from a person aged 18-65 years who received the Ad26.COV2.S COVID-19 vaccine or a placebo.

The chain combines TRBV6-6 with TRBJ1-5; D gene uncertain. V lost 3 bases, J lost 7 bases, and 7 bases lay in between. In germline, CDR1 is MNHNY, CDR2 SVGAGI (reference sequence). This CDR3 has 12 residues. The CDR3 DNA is TGTGCCAGCAGTTATGAGGGCCAGCCCCAGCATTTT. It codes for CASSYEGQPQHF.

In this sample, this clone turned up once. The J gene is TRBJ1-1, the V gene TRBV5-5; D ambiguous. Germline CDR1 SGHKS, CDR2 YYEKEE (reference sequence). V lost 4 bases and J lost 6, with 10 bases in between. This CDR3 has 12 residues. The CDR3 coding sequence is TGTGCCAGCAGCCCTCGGGAGGCTGAAGCTTTCTTT. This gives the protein CASSPREAEAFF.

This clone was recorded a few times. CDR3 nucleotides: TGTGCCAGCAACCCACAGGGATCCTACGAGCAGTACTTC. This gives the protein CASNPQGSYEQYF. The V gene is TRBV3-1 (or the pseudogene TRBV3-2), the J gene TRBJ2-7; D is perhaps TRBD1 (6 bases). The CDR3 has 13 residues. CDR1 and CDR2 from the germline V gene are LGHDT and YNNKEL (reference sequence). The V end lost 7 bases, the J end lost 1 base, and 11 bases lay between the germline ends.

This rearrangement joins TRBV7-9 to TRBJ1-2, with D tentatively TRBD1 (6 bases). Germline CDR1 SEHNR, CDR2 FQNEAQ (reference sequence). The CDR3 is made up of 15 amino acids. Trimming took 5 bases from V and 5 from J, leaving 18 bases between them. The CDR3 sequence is CASSLGQRGDYGYTF. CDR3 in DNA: TGTGCCAGCAGCCTGGGACAAAGGGGGGATTATGGCTACACCTTC.

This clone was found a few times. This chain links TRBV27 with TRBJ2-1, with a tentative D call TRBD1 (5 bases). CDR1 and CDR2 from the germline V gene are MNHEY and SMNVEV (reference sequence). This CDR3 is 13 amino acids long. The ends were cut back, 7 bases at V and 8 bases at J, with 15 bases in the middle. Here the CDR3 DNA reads TGTGCCAGCATGCTGTCAGGGAACCATGAGCAGTTCTTC. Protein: CASMLSGNHEQFF.

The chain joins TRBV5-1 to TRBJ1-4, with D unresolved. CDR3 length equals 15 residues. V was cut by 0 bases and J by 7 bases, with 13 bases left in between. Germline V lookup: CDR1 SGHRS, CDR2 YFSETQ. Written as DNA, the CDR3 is TGCGCCAGCAGCTTGGTCGGGAGCCCGGGTGAAAAACTGTTTTTT. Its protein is CASSLVGSPGEKLFF.

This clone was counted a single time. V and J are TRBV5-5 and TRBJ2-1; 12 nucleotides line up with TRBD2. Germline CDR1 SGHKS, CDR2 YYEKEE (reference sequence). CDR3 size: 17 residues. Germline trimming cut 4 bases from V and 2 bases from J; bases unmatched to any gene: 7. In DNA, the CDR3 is TGTGCCAGCAGCACCGGGACTAGCGGGCGAACCTACAATGAGCAGTTCTTC. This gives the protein CASSTGTSGRTYNEQFF.

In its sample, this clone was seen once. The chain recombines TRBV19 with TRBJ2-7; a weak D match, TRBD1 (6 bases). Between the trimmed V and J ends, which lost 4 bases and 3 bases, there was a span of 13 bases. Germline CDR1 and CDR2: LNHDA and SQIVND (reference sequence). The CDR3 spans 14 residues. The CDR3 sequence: CASSKTGIYYEQYF. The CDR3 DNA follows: TGTGCCAGTAGTAAAACAGGGATTTACTACGAGCAGTACTTC.

CDR3 residues: CASSPGRDEKLFF. CDR3 sequence (DNA): TGTGCCAGCAGCCCCGGACGGGACGAAAAACTGTTTTTT. V is TRBV5-4 and J is TRBJ1-4, with D tentatively TRBD1 (5 bases). From germline, CDR1 is SGHNT and CDR2 YYREEE (reference sequence). Trimming took off 4 bases at V and 8 bases at J, with 12 bases between the two ends. The CDR3 has 13 amino acids.

CDR3 protein: CASRKPKAHEQFF. The CDR3 coding sequence is TGTGCCAGCAGGAAGCCTAAGGCCCATGAGCAGTTCTTC. V usage is TRBV6-5 and J usage is TRBJ2-1; D uncertain. The germline V gene encodes CDR1 MNHEY and CDR2 SVGAGI. V lost 6 bases and J 8 bases, leaving 14 bases between the germline ends. The CDR3 extends over 13 amino acids.

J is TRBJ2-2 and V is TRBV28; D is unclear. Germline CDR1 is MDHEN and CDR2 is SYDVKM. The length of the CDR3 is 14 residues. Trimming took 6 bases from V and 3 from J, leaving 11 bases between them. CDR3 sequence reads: CASSGRRYTGELFF. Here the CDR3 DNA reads TGTGCCAGCAGCGGCAGGCGTTACACCGGGGAGCTGTTTTTT.

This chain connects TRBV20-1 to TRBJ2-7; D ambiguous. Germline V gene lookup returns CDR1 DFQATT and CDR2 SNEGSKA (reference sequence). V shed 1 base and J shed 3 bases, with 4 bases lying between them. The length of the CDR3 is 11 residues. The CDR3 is CSARGHYEQYF. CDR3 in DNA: TGCAGTGCTAGAGGCCACTACGAGCAGTACTTC.

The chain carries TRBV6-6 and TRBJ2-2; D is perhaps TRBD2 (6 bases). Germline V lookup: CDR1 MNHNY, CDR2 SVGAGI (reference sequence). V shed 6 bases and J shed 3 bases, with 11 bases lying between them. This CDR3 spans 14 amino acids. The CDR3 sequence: CASRRDSYTGELFF. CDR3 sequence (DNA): TGTGCCAGCAGACGGGACTCGTACACCGGGGAGCTGTTTTTT.

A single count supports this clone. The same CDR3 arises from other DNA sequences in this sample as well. The CDR3 DNA sequence: TGCGCCAGCAGCTTACTAGCGGGACCTTACAATGAGCAGTTCTTC. It encodes CASSLLAGPYNEQFF. The chain uses TRBV5-1 and TRBJ2-1; 10 nucleotides align to TRBD2. This CDR3 has 15 residues. V lost 2 bases and J lost 4; bases outside the gene matches: 3. Germline V gene lookup returns CDR1 SGHRS and CDR2 YFSETQ.

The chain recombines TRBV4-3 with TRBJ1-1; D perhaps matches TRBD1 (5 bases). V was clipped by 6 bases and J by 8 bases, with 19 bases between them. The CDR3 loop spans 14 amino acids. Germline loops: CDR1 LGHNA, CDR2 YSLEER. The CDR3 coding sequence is TGCGCCAGCAGACAGGCCGCCAGGGCCCTAGAAGCTTTCTTT. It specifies CASRQAARALEAFF.

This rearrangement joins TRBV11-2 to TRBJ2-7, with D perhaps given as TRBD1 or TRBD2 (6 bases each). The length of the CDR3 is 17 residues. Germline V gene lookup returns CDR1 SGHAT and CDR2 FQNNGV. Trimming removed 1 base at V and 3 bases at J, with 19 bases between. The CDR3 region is CASSLVAFRGLHYEQYF. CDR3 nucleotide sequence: TGTGCCAGCAGCTTAGTGGCGTTCAGGGGACTTCACTACGAGCAGTACTTC.

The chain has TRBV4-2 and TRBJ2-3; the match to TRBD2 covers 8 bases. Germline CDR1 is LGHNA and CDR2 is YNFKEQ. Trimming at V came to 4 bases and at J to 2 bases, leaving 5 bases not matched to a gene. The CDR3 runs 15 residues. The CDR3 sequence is CASSLLLAVTDTQYF. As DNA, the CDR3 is TGTGCCAGCAGCCTATTACTAGCGGTCACAGATACGCAGTATTTT.

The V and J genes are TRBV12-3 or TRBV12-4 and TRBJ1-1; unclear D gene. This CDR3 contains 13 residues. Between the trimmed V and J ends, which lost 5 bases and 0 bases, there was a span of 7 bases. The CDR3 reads CASSQTLNTEAFF. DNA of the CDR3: TGTGCCAGCAGTCAGACACTGAACACTGAAGCTTTCTTT.

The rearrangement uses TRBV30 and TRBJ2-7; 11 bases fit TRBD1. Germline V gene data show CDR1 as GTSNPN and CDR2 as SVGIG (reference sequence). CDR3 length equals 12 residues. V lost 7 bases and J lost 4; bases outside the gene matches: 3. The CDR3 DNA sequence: TGTGCCTCCGGGACAGGGGGGTACGAGCAGTACTTC. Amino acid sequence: CASGTGGYEQYF.

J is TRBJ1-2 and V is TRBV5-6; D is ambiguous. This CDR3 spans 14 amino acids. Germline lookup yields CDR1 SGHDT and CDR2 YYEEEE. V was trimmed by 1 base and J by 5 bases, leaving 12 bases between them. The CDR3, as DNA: TGTGCCAGCAGCTTGACGCCGACGGCATATGGCTACACCTTC. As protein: CASSLTPTAYGYTF.

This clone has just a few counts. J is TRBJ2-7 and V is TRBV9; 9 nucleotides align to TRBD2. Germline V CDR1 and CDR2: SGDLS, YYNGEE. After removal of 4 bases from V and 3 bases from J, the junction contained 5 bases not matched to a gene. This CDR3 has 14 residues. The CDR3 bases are TGTGCCAGCAGCCCCAGACTAGCGGACTACGAGCAGTACTTC. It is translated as CASSPRLADYEQYF.

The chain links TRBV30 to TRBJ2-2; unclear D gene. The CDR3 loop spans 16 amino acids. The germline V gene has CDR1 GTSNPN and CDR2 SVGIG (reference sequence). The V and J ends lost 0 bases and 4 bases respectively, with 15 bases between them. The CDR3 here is CAWSVQSVSGTGELFF. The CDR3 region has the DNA TGTGCCTGGAGTGTTCAGTCCGTATCCGGCACCGGGGAGCTGTTTTTT.